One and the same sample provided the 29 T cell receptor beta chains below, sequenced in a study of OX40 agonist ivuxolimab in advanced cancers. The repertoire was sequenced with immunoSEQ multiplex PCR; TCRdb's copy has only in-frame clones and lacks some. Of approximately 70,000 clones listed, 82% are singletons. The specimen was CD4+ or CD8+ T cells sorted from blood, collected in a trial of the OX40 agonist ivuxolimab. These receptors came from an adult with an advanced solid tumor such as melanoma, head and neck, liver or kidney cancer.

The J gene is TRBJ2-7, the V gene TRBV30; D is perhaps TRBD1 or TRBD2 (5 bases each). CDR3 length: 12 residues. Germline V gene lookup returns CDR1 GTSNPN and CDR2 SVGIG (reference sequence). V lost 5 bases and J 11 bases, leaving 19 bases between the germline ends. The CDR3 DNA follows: TGTGCCTGGGGCCGGGACCATCACGGCAAGTACTTC. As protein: CAWGRDHHGKYF.

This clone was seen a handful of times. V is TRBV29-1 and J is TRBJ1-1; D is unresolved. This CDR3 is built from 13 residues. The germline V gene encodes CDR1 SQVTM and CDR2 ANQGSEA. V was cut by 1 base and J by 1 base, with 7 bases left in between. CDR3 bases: TGCAGCGTTGAAGCACTGGCGAACACTGAAGCTTTCTTT. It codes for CSVEALANTEAFF.

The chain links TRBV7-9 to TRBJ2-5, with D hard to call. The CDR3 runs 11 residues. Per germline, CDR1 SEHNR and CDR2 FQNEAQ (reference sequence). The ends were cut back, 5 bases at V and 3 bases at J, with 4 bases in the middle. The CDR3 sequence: CASSPKETQYF. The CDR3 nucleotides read TGTGCCAGCAGCCCCAAAGAGACCCAGTACTTC.

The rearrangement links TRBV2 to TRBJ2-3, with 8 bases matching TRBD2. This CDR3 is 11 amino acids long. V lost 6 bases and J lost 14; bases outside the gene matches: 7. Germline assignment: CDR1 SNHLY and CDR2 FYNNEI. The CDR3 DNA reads TGTGCCAGCAGCCAGGGACTAGTACGGTATTTT. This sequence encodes CASSQGLVRYF.

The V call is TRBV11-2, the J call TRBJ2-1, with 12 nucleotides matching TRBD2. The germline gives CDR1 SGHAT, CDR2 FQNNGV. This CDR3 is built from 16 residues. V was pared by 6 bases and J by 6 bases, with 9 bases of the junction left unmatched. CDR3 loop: CASRPRLAGALNEQFF. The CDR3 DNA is TGTGCCAGCAGACCCAGACTAGCGGGAGCCCTCAATGAGCAGTTCTTC.

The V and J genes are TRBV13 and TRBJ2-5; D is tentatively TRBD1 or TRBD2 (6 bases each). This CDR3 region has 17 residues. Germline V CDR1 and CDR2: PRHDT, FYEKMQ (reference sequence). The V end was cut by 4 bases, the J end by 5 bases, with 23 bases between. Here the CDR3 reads CASSSRRGYEAMETQYF. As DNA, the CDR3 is TGTGCCAGCAGCTCCAGGAGGGGGTATGAGGCCATGGAGACCCAGTACTTC.

CDR3 sequence (DNA): TGTGCCAGCAGTTCCCGGGGGGGCAGGAATGAGCAGTTCTTC. It encodes CASSSRGGRNEQFF. The V and J genes are TRBV11-3 and TRBJ2-1; 8 nucleotides line up with TRBD2. The ends lost 6 bases at V and 7 bases at J; junction bases unmatched: 8. Germline assignment: CDR1 SGHNT and CDR2 YENEEA. The CDR3 spans 14 residues.

CDR3 residues: CASSHQLGSTDTQYF. The CDR3 bases are TGTGCCAGCAGCCATCAACTAGGTAGCACAGATACGCAGTATTTT. This rearrangement joins TRBV14 to TRBJ2-3, with D tentatively TRBD2 (5 bases). This CDR3 spans 15 amino acids. Germline values: CDR1 SGHDN, CDR2 FVKESK. V was trimmed by 3 bases and J by 0 bases, leaving 10 bases between them.

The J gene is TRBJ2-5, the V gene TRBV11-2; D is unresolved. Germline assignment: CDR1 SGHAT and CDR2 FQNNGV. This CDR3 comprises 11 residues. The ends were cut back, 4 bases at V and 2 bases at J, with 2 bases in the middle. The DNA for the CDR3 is TGTGCCAGCAGCTCACAAGAGACCCAGTACTTC. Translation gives CASSSQETQYF.

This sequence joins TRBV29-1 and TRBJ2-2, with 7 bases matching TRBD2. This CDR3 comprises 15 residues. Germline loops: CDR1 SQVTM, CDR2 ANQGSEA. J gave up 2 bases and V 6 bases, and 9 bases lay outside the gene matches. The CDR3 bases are TGCAGCGTCAGACTAGCAGCCCGAAACACCGGGGAGCTGTTTTTT. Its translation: CSVRLAARNTGELFF.

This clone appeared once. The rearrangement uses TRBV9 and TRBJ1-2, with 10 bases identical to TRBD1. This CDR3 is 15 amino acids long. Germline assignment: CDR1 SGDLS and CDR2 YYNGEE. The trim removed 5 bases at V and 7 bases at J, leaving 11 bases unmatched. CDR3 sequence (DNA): TGTGCCAGCAGGTCGACCGGGACAGGGGTTCGTGGCTACACCTTC. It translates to CASRSTGTGVRGYTF.

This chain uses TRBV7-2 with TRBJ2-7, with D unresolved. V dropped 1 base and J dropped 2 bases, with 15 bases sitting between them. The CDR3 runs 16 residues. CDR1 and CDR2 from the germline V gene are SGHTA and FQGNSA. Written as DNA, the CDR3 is TGTGCCAGCAGCTTAGGAATAGTATCGGCAGCCTACGAGCAGTACTTC. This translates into CASSLGIVSAAYEQYF.

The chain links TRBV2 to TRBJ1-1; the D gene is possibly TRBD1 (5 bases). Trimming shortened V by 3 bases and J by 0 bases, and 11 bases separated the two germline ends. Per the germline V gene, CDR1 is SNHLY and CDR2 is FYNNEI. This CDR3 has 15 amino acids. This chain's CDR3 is CASSDSRALNTEAFF. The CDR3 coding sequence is TGTGCCAGCAGTGACTCCAGGGCCCTGAACACTGAAGCTTTCTTT.

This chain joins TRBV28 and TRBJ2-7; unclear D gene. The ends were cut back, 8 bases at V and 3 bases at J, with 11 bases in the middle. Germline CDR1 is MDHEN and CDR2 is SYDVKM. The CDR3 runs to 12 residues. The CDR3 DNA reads TGTGCCAGCGCCATCACAATCTACGAGCAGTACTTC. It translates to CASAITIYEQYF. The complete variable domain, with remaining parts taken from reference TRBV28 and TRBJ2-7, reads DVKVTQSSRYLVKRTGEKVFLECVQDMDHENMFWYRQDPGLGLRLIYFSYDVKMKEKGDIPEGYSVSREKKERFSLILESASTNQTSMYLCASAITIYEQYFGPGTRLTVT.

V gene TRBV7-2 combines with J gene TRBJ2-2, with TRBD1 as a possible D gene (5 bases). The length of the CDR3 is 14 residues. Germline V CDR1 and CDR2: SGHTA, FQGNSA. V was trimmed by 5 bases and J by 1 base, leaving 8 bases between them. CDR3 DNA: TGTGCCAGCAGCCAGGGTCGGAACACCGGGGAGCTGTTTTTT. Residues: CASSQGRNTGELFF.

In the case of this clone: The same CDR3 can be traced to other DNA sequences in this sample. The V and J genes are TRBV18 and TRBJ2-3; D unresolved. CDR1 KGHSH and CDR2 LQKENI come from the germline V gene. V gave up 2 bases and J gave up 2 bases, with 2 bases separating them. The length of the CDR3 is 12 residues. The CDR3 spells CASSPSTDTQYF. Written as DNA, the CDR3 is TGTGCCAGCTCACCATCCACAGATACGCAGTATTTT.

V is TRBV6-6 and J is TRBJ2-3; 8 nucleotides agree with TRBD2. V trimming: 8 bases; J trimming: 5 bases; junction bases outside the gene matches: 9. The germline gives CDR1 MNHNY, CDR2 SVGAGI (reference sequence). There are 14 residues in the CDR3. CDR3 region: CASRAAGVKDTQYF. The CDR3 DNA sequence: TGTGCCAGCCGGGCAGCGGGGGTTAAAGATACGCAGTATTTT.

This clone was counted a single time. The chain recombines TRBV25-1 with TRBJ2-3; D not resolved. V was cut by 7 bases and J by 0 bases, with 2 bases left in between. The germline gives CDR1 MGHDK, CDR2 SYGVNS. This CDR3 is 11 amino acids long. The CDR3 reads CASTSTDTQYF. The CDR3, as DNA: TGTGCCAGCACAAGCACAGATACGCAGTATTTT.

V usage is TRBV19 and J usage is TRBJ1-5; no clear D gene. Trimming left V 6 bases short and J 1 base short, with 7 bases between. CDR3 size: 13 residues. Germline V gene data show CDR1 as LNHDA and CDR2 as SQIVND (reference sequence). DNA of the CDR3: TGTGCCAGTAGAACCGAGAGCAATCAGCCCCAGCATTTT. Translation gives CASRTESNQPQHF.

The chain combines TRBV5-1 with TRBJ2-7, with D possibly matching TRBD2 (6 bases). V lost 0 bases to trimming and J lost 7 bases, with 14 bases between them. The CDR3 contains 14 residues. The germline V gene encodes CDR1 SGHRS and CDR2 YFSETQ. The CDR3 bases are TGCGCCAGCAGCTTGGAGGGCGGGACGGGAGAGCAGTACTTC. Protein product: CASSLEGGTGEQYF.

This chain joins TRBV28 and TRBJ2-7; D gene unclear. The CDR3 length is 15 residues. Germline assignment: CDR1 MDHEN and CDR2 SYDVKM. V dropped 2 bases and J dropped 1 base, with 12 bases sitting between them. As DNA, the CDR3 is TGTGCCAGCAGTTTAACCGTCCTAAGGTCCTACGAGCAGTACTTC. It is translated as CASSLTVLRSYEQYF.

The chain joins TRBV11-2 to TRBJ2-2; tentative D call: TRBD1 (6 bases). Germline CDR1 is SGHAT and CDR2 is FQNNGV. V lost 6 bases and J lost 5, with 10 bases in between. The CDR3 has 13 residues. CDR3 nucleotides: TGTGCCAGCAGTTATACAGGGACCGGGGAGCTGTTTTTT. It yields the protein CASSYTGTGELFF.

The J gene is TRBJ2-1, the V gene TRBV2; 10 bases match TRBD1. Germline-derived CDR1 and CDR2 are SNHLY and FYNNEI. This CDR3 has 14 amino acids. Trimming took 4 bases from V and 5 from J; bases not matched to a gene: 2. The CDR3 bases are TGTGCCAGCAGTGGGGACAGGGGTGACAATGAGCAGTTCTTC. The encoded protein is CASSGDRGDNEQFF. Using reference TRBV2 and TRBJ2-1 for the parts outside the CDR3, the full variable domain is EPEVTQTPSHQVTQMGQEVILRCVPISNHLYFYWYRQILGQKVEFLVSFYNNEISEKSEIFDDQFSVERPDGSNFTLKIRSTKLEDSAMYFCASSGDRGDNEQFFGPGTRLTVL.

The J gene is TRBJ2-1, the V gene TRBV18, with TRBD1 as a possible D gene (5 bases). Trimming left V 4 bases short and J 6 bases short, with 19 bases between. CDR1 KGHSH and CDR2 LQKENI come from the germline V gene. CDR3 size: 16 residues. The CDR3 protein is CASSLTGQGYGNEQFF. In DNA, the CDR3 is TGTGCCAGCTCACTAACTGGGCAGGGCTATGGCAATGAGCAGTTCTTC.

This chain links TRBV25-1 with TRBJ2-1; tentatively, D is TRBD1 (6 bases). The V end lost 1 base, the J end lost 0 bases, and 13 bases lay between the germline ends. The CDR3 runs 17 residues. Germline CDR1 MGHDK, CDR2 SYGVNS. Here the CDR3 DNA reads TGTGCCAGCAGTGAATGGGGGCAGGCGAGCTCCTACAATGAGCAGTTCTTC. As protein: CASSEWGQASSYNEQFF. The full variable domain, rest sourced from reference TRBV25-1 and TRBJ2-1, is EADIYQTPRYLVIGTGKKITLECSQTMGHDKMYWYQQDPGMELHLIHYSYGVNSTEKGDLSSESTVSRIRTEHFPLTLESARPSHTSQYLCASSEWGQASSYNEQFFGPGTRLTVL.

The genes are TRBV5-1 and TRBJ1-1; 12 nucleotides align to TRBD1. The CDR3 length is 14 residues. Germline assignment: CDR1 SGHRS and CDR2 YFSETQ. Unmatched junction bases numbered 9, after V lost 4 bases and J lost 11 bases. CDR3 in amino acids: CASSLVPGQGAAFF. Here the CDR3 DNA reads TGCGCCAGCAGCCTTGTCCCGGGACAGGGGGCGGCTTTCTTT.

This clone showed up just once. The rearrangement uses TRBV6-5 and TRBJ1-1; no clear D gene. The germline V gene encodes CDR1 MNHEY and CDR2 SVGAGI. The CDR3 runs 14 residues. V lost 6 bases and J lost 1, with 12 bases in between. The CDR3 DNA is TGTGCCAGCAGGGGGTCCAGCAGGAACACTGAAGCTTTCTTT. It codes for CASRGSSRNTEAFF.

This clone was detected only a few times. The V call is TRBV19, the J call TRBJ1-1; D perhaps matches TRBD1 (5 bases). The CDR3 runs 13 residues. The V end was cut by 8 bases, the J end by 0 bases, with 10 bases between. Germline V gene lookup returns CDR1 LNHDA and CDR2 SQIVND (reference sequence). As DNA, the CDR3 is TGTGCCAGTCAAATCAGGGTGAACACTGAAGCTTTCTTT. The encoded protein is CASQIRVNTEAFF.

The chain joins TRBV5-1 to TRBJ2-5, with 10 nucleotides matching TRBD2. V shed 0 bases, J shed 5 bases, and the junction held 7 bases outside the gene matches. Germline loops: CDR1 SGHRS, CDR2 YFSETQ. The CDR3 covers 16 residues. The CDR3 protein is CASSLVSSGGQETQYF. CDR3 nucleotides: TGCGCCAGCAGCTTGGTCAGTAGCGGGGGGCAGGAGACCCAGTACTTC.